The 15 T cell receptor beta chains in this list originate from one sample, sequenced in a study of blood T cell repertoires in COVID-19. Repertoires were generated with immunoSEQ multiplex PCR, while TCRdb's copy carries only in-frame clones and drops some. Of about 270,000 clones in the sample, approximately 89% were seen once. Sequencing was performed on PBMCs or T cells enriched from blood (not recorded which). The receptors come from a woman aged 18-35 years who had recovered from COVID-19.

This clone was seen a few times. This sequence joins TRBV7-9 and TRBJ1-2; D gene uncertain. This CDR3 spans 14 amino acids. Germline V gene data show CDR1 as SEHNR and CDR2 as FQNEAQ (reference sequence). V lost 1 base to trimming and J lost 8 bases, with 14 bases between them. CDR3: CASSLVIRAGGYTF. CDR3 in DNA: TGTGCCAGCAGCTTAGTCATCCGGGCGGGGGGCTACACCTTC.

The V gene is TRBV29-1, the J gene TRBJ1-2; 8 bases fit TRBD1. Trimming cost V 6 bases and J 4 bases; bases outside gene matches: 13. The CDR3 is 15 amino acids. Germline V gene data show CDR1 as SQVTM and CDR2 as ANQGSEA. CDR3: CSVKGRQGQVYGYTF. The DNA of the CDR3 is TGCAGCGTAAAAGGACGCCAGGGACAGGTCTATGGCTACACCTTC.

The chain recombines TRBV2 with TRBJ1-1, with a possible D match to TRBD1 (6 bases). Per the germline V gene, CDR1 is SNHLY and CDR2 is FYNNEI. V lost 4 bases and J 8 bases, leaving 20 bases between the germline ends. The CDR3 sequence is 15 residues long. DNA for the CDR3: TGTGCCAGCAGTGCAAGACAGGCGGATGAGGTGGAAGCTTTCTTT. It encodes CASSARQADEVEAFF. The entire variable domain, with the rest obtained from reference TRBV2 and TRBJ1-1, is as follows: EPEVTQTPSHQVTQMGQEVILRCVPISNHLYFYWYRQILGQKVEFLVSFYNNEISEKSEIFDDQFSVERPDGSNFTLKIRSTKLEDSAMYFCASSARQADEVEAFFGQGTRLTVV.

In DNA, the CDR3 is TGTGCCTGGAGTTCTCAGCTTCTTCGGGTAGGAACTGAAGCTTTCTTT. Residues: CAWSSQLLRVGTEAFF. The rearrangement links TRBV30 to TRBJ1-1; D uncertain. The CDR3 runs to 16 residues. The V gene lost 2 bases and the J gene lost 5 bases, with 21 bases spanning the gap. CDR1 is GTSNPN and CDR2 is SVGIG in the germline V gene (reference sequence).

The CDR3 region has the DNA TGTGCCAGCAGTTACTCAAGCTTCTCCTACAATGAGCAGTTCTTC. Its translation: CASSYSSFSYNEQFF. The chain recombines TRBV6-5 with TRBJ2-1, with D uncertain. V lost 0 bases and J lost 0, with 6 bases in between. This CDR3 has 15 amino acids. Germline values: CDR1 MNHEY, CDR2 SVGAGI.

Only one count was recorded for this clone. The CDR3 spells CSVEFGANTEAFF. The CDR3 DNA follows: TGCAGCGTAGAGTTTGGGGCGAACACTGAAGCTTTCTTT. This chain connects TRBV29-1 to TRBJ1-1; D perhaps matches TRBD1 (5 bases). Germline loops: CDR1 SQVTM, CDR2 ANQGSEA. The CDR3 totals 13 residues. The germline V and J ends were trimmed by 6 bases and 1 base, with 12 bases remaining between them. Variable domain in full (rest from reference TRBV29-1 and TRBJ1-1): SAVISQKPSRDICQRGTSLTIQCQVDSQVTMMFWYRQQPGQSLTLIATANQGSEATYESGFVIDKFPISRPNLTFSTLTVSNMSPEDSSIYLCSVEFGANTEAFFGQGTRLTVV.

In regard to this clone: The junction departs from the called germline gene at one end, perhaps through a read error. This chain joins TRBV4-1 and TRBJ1-1; possibly TRBD1 for D (5 bases). Germline CDR1 reads MGHRA; CDR2 reads YSYEKL. There are 15 residues in the CDR3. CDR3 DNA: TGCGCCAGCAGCCAAGGTCGGGGGGGAAACACCGAAGCTTTCTTT. It yields the protein CASSQGRGGNTEAFF.

The CDR3 reads CASSLAWRTSGRASYNEQFF. CDR3 nucleotides: TGTGCCAGCAGCTTAGCTTGGAGGACTAGCGGGAGGGCCTCCTACAATGAGCAGTTCTTC. The V and J genes are TRBV7-6 and TRBJ2-1; 15 nucleotides align to TRBD2. Germline V gives CDR1 SGHVS, CDR2 FNYEAQ. There are 20 residues in the CDR3. J lost 0 bases, V lost 0 bases, and 6 bases had no gene match.

The J gene is TRBJ1-4, the V gene TRBV7-2, with D maybe TRBD1 (6 bases). Per the germline V gene, CDR1 is SGHTA and CDR2 is FQGNSA. Trimming pared 8 bases from V and 4 bases from J, leaving 14 bases between. This CDR3 contains 14 residues. CDR3 protein: CASGQRQSNEKLFF. CDR3 sequence (DNA): TGTGCCAGCGGACAGAGGCAGAGTAATGAAAAACTGTTTTTT.

The chain is built from TRBV6-2 or TRBV6-3 and TRBJ2-6; D uncertain. The CDR3 covers 15 residues. CDR1 MNHEY and CDR2 SVGEGT come from the germline V gene. Deletions cut 2 bases from V and 0 bases from J, with 5 bases between. The CDR3 reads CASSYGGSGANVLTF. CDR3 nucleotides: TGTGCCAGCAGTTACGGCGGCTCTGGGGCCAACGTCCTGACTTTC.

V is TRBV6-4 and J is TRBJ1-2, with a weak D call TRBD1 (6 bases). The germline gives CDR1 MRHNA, CDR2 SNTAGT. This CDR3 region has 13 residues. The V and J ends lost 4 bases and 10 bases respectively, with 16 bases between them. The CDR3 DNA reads as TGTGCCAGCAGTGTAATCTCAGGGGCAAACTACACCTTC. It codes for CASSVISGANYTF.

This clone appeared once. The J gene is TRBJ2-1, the V gene TRBV3-1 (or the pseudogene TRBV3-2), with 9 bases identical to TRBD2. Germline V gene data show CDR1 as LGHDT and CDR2 as YNNKEL (reference sequence). The CDR3 covers 15 residues. With V trimmed by 6 bases and J by 3 bases, 6 bases remained unmatched. In DNA form, the CDR3 reads TGTGCCAGCAGGGGCGGGAGGGGATACTACAATGAGCAGTTCTTC. Amino acids: CASRGGRGYYNEQFF.

V gene TRBV12-5 combines with J gene TRBJ2-3; D perhaps matches TRBD1 (5 bases). CDR1 LGHNT and CDR2 FRNRAP come from the germline V gene. The CDR3 extends over 15 amino acids. Trimming shortened V by 3 bases and J by 1 base, and 11 bases separated the two germline ends. CDR3: CASGFWTSRTDTQYF. The CDR3 DNA is TGTGCTAGTGGTTTTTGGACAAGTCGCACAGATACGCAGTATTTT.

J is TRBJ2-7 and V is TRBV19, with 9 bases matching TRBD1. J was trimmed by 1 base and V by 9 bases; bases with no gene match: 1. Germline V gene lookup returns CDR1 LNHDA and CDR2 SQIVND (reference sequence). This CDR3 contains 12 residues. The CDR3 DNA sequence: TGTGCCAGCGGGACAGGGTCCTACGAGCAGTACTTC. Translated: CASGTGSYEQYF.

The genes are TRBV25-1 and TRBJ2-2, with a tentative D call TRBD2 (6 bases). The CDR3 is 15 residues long. V was pared by 1 base and J by 5 bases, with 11 bases between. The germline V gene encodes CDR1 MGHDK and CDR2 SYGVNS. The CDR3 bases are TGTGCCAGCAGTGAATCTTTCGGGGGTACCGGGGAGCTGTTTTTT. Amino acid sequence: CASSESFGGTGELFF.